This T cell receptor (beta chain) was recovered during a study of blood T cell repertoires in COVID-19. Study-level background: There were acute and convalescent COVID-19 samples, and they came from the United States, Italy and Spain. The analysed material was cDNA or gDNA that came from T cells, B-cell-depleted T cells, or PBMCs.

The ends lost 4 bases at V and 4 bases at J; junction bases unmatched: 1. CDR3 length: 14 residues. Germline V lookup: CDR1 SNHLY, CDR2 FYNNEI. As processed by the authors: Estimation of nucleated cell counts relied on the amplification of reference gene primers. Clones were sequenced by immunoSEQ multiplex PCR, and TCRdb holds only the in-frame ones, with some missing. The DNA gave D and trimming, while V, J and clone size come from that table. The sample has 84,000 or so clones, 70% to 90% seen once. The sample consisted of peripheral blood. This sequence was found in a man between 65 and 80 years old with acute or convalescent COVID-19. This chain links TRBV2 with TRBJ1-5; 10 positions match TRBD1. CDR3 nucleotides: TGTGCCAGCAGTGGGGGACAGGGGAATCAGCCCCAGCATTTT. It yields the protein CASSGGQGNQPQHF.